This T cell receptor beta chain comes out of a study of yellow fever vaccine responses in identical twins. V lost 8 bases and J lost 3, with 14 bases in between. Looked up from germline, CDR1 is MNHEY and CDR2 is SMNVEV (reference sequence). The CDR3 extends over 14 amino acids. A word on this clonotype: Antigen unknown.

Findings of the study overall: It has been reported that, in twins, the vaccine T cell response seemed partly convergent and partly personalized.

TCRdb re-analysed the RT-PCR reads in MiXCR, keeping a single row per CDR3 protein. The table lists tens of thousands of distinct CDR3 sequences, 45% to 65% of them singletons. This clonotype was obtained from a woman between 18 and 29 years old who received the yellow fever vaccine. The sequencing here drew on T cells from blood (PBMCs), unsorted or a sorted subset (not recorded which), taken before or after yellow fever vaccination (not recorded which). The rearrangement uses TRBV27 and TRBJ1-5; unclear D gene. The CDR3 sequence: CASRVASINQPQHF. For the CDR3, the DNA is TGTGCCAGCCGTGTCGCCTCTATCAATCAGCCCCAGCATTTT.